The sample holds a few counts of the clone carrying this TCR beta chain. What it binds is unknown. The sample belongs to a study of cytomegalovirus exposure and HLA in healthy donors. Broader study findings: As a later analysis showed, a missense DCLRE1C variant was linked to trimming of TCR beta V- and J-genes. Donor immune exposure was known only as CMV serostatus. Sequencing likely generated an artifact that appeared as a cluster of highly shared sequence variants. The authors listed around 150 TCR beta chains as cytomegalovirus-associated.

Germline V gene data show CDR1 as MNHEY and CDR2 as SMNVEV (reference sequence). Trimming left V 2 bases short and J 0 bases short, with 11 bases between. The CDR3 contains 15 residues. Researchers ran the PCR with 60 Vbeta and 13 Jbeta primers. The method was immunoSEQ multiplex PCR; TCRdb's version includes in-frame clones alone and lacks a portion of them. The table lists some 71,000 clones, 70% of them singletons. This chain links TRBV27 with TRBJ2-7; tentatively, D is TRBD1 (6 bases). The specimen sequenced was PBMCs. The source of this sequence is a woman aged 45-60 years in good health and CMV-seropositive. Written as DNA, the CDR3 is TGTGCCAGCAGTTTAAGAACACAGGGCTCCTACGAGCAGTACTTC. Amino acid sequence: CASSLRTQGSYEQYF.